This TCR beta chain was sequenced for a study of T cells after yellow fever vaccination. Study-wide context: Each low-cell-number fraction was prepared by means of SMART-Seq v4 Ultra Low Input. Regarding the study as a whole: A large majority of primary-vaccination clones showed up again after the booster (about 96% CD4, about 90% CD8).

TCRdb recomputed calls from the 5' RACE reads with MiXCR, one row per CDR3 protein. The profile shows 300,000 to 450,000 distinct CDR3 sequences, about 6.2% of them singletons. This clonotype was seen more than once but under ten times. The antigen is unknown. Sample: PBMCs, taken 5 days after the yellow fever booster vaccination. This clonotype was obtained from a young man who received the YFV17D yellow fever vaccine.

The CDR3: CASRPGTGPYEQYF. CDR3 nucleotide sequence: TGTGCCAGCAGGCCCGGGACAGGGCCCTACGAGCAGTACTTC. This rearrangement joins TRBV28 to TRBJ2-7; 9 bases agree with TRBD1. CDR1 MDHEN and CDR2 SYDVKM come from the germline V gene. This CDR3 is 14 amino acids long. The ends lost 6 bases at V and 2 bases at J; junction bases unmatched: 5.